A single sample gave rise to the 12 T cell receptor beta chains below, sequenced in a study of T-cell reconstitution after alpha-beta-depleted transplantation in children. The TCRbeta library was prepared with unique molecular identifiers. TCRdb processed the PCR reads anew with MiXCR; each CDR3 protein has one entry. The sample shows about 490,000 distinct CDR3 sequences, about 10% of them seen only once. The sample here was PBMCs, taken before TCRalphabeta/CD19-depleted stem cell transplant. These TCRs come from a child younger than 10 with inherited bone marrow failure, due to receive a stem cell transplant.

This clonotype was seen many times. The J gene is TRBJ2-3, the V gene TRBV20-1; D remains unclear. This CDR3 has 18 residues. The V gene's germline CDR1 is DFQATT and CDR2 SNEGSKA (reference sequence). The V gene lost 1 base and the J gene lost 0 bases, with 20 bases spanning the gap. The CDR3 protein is CSARVYRASLGSTDTQYF. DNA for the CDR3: TGCAGTGCTAGAGTGTATAGGGCTAGTTTGGGTAGCACAGATACGCAGTATTTT.

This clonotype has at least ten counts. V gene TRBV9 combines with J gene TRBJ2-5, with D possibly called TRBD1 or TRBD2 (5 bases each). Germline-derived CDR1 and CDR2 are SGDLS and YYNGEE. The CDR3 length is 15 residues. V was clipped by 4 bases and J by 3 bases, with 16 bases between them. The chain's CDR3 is CASSPGRGREETQYF. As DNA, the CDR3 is TGTGCCAGCAGCCCAGGGAGAGGGAGAGAAGAGACCCAGTACTTC.

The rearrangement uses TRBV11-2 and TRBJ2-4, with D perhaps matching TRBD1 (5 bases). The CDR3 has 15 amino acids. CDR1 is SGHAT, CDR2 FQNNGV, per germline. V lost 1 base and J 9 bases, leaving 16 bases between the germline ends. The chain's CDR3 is CASSLGGEQHSIQYF. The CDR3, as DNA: TGTGCCAGCAGCTTAGGGGGCGAGCAACACAGCATTCAGTACTTC.

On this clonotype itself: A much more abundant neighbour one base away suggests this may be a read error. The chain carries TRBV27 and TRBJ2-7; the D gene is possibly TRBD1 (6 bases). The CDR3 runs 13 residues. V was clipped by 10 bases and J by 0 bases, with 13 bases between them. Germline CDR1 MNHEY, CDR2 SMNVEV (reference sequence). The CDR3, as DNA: TGTGCCACGGGGACATCTGCCTCCTACGAGCAGTACTTC. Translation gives CATGTSASYEQYF.

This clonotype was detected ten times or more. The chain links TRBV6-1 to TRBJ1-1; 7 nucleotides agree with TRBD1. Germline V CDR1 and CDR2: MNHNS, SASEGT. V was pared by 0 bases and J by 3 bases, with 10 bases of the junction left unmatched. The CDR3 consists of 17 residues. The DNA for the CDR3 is TGTGCCAGCAGTGAAGCGATTGGACAGGCGAGTGACACTGAAGCTTTCTTT. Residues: CASSEAIGQASDTEAFF.

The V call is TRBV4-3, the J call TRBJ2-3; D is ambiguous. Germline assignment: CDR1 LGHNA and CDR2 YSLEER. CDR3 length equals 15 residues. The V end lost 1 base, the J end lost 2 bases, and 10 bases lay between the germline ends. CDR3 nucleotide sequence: TGCGCCAGCAGCCAAGGACCTAGGGACACAGATACGCAGTATTTT. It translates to CASSQGPRDTDTQYF.

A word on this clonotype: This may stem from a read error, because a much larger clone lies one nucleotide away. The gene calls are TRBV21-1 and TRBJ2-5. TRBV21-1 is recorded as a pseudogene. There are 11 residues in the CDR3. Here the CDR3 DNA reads TGTGCCAGCAGCAATCGGGAGACCCAGTACTTC. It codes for CASSNRETQYF.

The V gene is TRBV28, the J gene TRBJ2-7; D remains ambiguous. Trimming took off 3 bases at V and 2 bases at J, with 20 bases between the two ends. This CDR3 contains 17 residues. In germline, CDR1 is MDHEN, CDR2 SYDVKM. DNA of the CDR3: TGTGCCAGCAGTTTTCCCGAGAGTTGGCAGCCTACCTACGAGCAGTACTTC. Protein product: CASSFPESWQPTYEQYF.

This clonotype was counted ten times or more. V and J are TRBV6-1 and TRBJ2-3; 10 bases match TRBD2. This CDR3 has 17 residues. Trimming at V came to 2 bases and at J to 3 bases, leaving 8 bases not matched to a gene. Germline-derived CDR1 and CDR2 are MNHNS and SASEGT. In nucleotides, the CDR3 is TGTGCCAGCAGTGAACTGGGGGTAGCGGGAGGAACAGATACGCAGTATTTT. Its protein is CASSELGVAGGTDTQYF.

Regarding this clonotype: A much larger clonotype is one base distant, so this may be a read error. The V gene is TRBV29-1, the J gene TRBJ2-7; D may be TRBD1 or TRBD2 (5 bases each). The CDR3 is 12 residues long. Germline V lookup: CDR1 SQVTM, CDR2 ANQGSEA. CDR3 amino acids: CSVEGDRDERYF. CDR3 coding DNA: TGCAGCGTTGAGGGAGACAGAGACGAGCGGTACTTC.

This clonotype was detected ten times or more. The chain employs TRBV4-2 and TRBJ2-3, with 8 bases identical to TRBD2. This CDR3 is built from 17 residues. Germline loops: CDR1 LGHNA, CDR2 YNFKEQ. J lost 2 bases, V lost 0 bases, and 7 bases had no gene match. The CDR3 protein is CASSQELAGPYTDTQYF. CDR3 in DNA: TGTGCCAGCAGCCAAGAGCTAGCGGGTCCTTACACAGATACGCAGTATTTT.

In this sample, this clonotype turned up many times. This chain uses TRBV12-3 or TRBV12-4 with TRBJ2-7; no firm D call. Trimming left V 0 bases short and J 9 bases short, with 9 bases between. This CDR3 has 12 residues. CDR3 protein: CASSLASLGQYF. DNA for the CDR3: TGTGCCAGCAGTTTAGCGTCGCTAGGGCAGTACTTC.